This T cell receptor beta chain was sequenced during a study of early T cells in non-severe SARS-CoV-2 infection. Overall study context: It was bulk RNA from unsorted whole blood that was sequenced, and the chains were unpaired.

The TCR library protocol attached unique molecular identifiers to the individual cDNA molecules. TCRdb analysed the 5' RACE reads with MiXCR anew, one entry per CDR3 protein. The sample records over 55,000 distinct CDR3 sequences, over 10% being singletons. Study-wide points: Sequences matched to VDJdb favored anti-spike CD8 responses, while private and CD4 specificities were missed.

This clonotype came up a few times. Its antigen is unknown. Sequencing was carried out using whole blood. The receptor was isolated from an adult who was a healthcare worker with PCR-confirmed SARS-CoV-2 infection or an uninfected control (not recorded which).

In DNA form, the CDR3 reads TGCGCCAGCAGCTTGGGACTAGCGTGGAATGAGCAGTTCTTC. This translates into CASSLGLAWNEQFF. V and J are TRBV5-1 and TRBJ2-1; 8 bases map to TRBD2. Germline trimming cut 0 bases from V and 7 bases from J; bases unmatched to any gene: 3. Germline CDR1 reads SGHRS; CDR2 reads YFSETQ. This CDR3 is built from 14 residues.